This T cell receptor beta chain was observed in a study of CD8+CD57+ T cells in acquired aplastic anemia. This clonotype has a single count. The DNA is left out, because the CDR3 cannot be placed on it with certainty; the CDR3 is given as TCRdb lists it. Ends included, the CDR3 has 19 residues. CDR1 is SGHNT, CDR2 YYREEE, per germline (reference sequence). Template material for TCR beta VDJ and CDR3 profiling consisted of genomic DNA. TCRdb reprocessed the reads via MiXCR and lists one record per CDR3 protein. The repertoire holds some 410,000 distinct CDR3 sequences, with about two thirds as singletons.

The source is a human donor in good health, serving as a control. The genes are TRBV5-4 and TRBJ1-1; the table's D gene call, TRBD1, was not cross checked with the DNA. What was sequenced was sorted CD4+, CD8+, or CD8+CD57+ T cells (not recorded which) from PBMCs. The CDR3 is CASSIYLCSASRESTEAFF.